The 24 T cell receptor beta chains reported below all come from one sample, sequenced in a study of PD-1 blockade in classical Hodgkin lymphoma. TCRdb's table, derived via immunoSEQ multiplex PCR, lists solely in-frame clones and lacks some. The sample yields tens of thousands of clones, roughly 87% seen once. The time point: cycle 4 day 1 (C4D1), after 5 to 7 weeks of nivolumab. Brentuximab vedotin exposure varied among the patients, all of whom had relapsed after autologous stem cell transplantation. The starting material was peripheral blood mononuclear cells (PBMCs), obtained before the fourth cycle of nivolumab. The source is a human donor with classical Hodgkin lymphoma.

In this sample, this clone turned up a few times. This chain links TRBV4-1 with TRBJ2-1; 13 bases are shared with TRBD2. From germline, CDR1 is MGHRA and CDR2 YSYEKL. CDR3 length equals 16 residues. J lost 8 bases, V lost 3 bases, and 7 bases had no gene match. The CDR3 here is CASSHPLAGGPYEQFF. CDR3 nucleotide sequence: TGCGCCAGCAGCCACCCACTAGCGGGGGGGCCCTATGAGCAGTTCTTC.

The chain links TRBV18 to TRBJ2-7; D uncertain. Per the germline V gene, CDR1 is KGHSH and CDR2 is LQKENI. The CDR3 sequence is 13 residues long. The germline V and J ends were trimmed by 2 bases and 0 bases, with 5 bases remaining between them. The CDR3 loop is CASSPGDSYEQYF. DNA for the CDR3: TGTGCCAGCTCACCAGGGGACTCCTACGAGCAGTACTTC.

This chain links TRBV29-1 with TRBJ1-2; 7 bases fit TRBD1. CDR1 is SQVTM and CDR2 is ANQGSEA in the germline V gene. The trim removed 6 bases at V and 7 bases at J, leaving 11 bases unmatched. The CDR3 runs 13 residues. The CDR3 loop is CSVSGTVTSGYTF. As DNA, the CDR3 is TGCAGCGTCTCCGGGACAGTGACTTCTGGCTACACCTTC.

CDR3 nucleotides: TGTGCCAGCAGAACGTTAGATACGCAGTATTTT. It is translated as CASRTLDTQYF. The chain couples TRBV28 to TRBJ2-3; D is unclear. Germline V gene data show CDR1 as MDHEN and CDR2 as SYDVKM. The ends were cut back, 6 bases at V and 5 bases at J, with 6 bases in the middle. The CDR3 spans 11 residues.

This chain connects TRBV18 to TRBJ2-3; D is undetermined. The CDR3 spans 12 residues. Trimming stripped 3 bases from V and 5 bases from J, with 6 bases between. The germline V gene has CDR1 KGHSH and CDR2 LQKENI. The CDR3 sequence is CASSPNVDTQYF. The CDR3 DNA reads TGTGCCAGCTCACCGAACGTAGATACGCAGTATTTT.

The rearrangement joins TRBV6-1 to TRBJ1-1; 11 bases are shared with TRBD1. Germline V gene sequence: CDR1 MNHNS, CDR2 SASEGT. V trimming: 1 base; J trimming: 3 bases; junction bases outside the gene matches: 4. The CDR3 has 16 residues. The CDR3 DNA follows: TGTGCCAGCAGTGAAGTTCTGGGACAGGGGGACACTGAAGCTTTCTTT. Amino acid sequence: CASSEVLGQGDTEAFF.

The chain links TRBV7-9 to TRBJ2-2; weak D call: TRBD1 (6 bases). The CDR3 length is 17 residues. Germline CDR1 SEHNR, CDR2 FQNEAQ (reference sequence). Trimming left V 5 bases short and J 3 bases short, with 19 bases between. The DNA of the CDR3 is TGTGCCAGCAGCCCGTTGGGGCAGGGGCCCTACACCGGGGAGCTGTTTTTT. Translation: CASSPLGQGPYTGELFF.

The chain couples TRBV7-2 to TRBJ1-5; D gene unclear. V lost 8 bases to trimming and J lost 3 bases, with 11 bases between them. The CDR3 has 13 residues. Germline V gene lookup returns CDR1 SGHTA and CDR2 FQGNSA. Here the CDR3 DNA reads TGTGCCAGCGCACGAGACACCAATCAGCCCCAGCATTTT. Residues: CASARDTNQPQHF.

This chain connects TRBV5-1 to TRBJ2-1; D unclear. The germline gives CDR1 SGHRS, CDR2 YFSETQ. The CDR3 is 12 residues long. Trimming stripped 4 bases from V and 8 bases from J, with 10 bases between. CDR3 coding DNA: TGCGCCAGCAGCCCCAGTGGCGATGAGCAGTTCTTC. Its protein product is CASSPSGDEQFF. The full variable domain, its missing parts supplied by reference TRBV5-1 and TRBJ2-1, is KAGVTQTPRYLIKTRGQQVTLSCSPISGHRSVSWYQQTPGQGLQFLFEYFSETQRNKGNFPGRFSGRQFSNSRSEMNVSTLELGDSALYLCASSPSGDEQFFGPGTRLTVL.

The gene calls are TRBV6-4 and TRBJ2-1; 10 positions match TRBD1. Looked up from germline, CDR1 is MRHNA and CDR2 is SNTAGT. The CDR3 length is 15 residues. The junction had 6 bases not matched to a gene; V was cut back by 4 bases and J by 6 bases. CDR3 bases: TGTGCCAGCAGTGTAGGGACAGGGGCTTCCAATGAGCAGTTCTTC. Translated: CASSVGTGASNEQFF.

This rearrangement joins TRBV5-1 to TRBJ2-3; possibly TRBD1 or TRBD2 for D (6 bases each). In germline, CDR1 is SGHRS, CDR2 YFSETQ. This CDR3 has 16 amino acids. Trimming stripped 4 bases from V and 8 bases from J, with 23 bases between. CDR3 DNA: TGCGCCAGCAGCCCGGTAGTGGGGGGCGAAGGAGGTACGCAGTATTTT. Protein product: CASSPVVGGEGGTQYF.

The chain employs TRBV6-5 and TRBJ1-2; D gene uncertain. CDR1 and CDR2 (germline): MNHEY, SVGAGI. Trimming shortened V by 8 bases and J by 5 bases, and 6 bases separated the two germline ends. The CDR3 covers 10 residues. This CDR3 is CASSSYGYTF. The CDR3 DNA follows: TGTGCCAGCTCATCGTATGGCTACACCTTC.

This clone was seen once. The CDR3 DNA sequence: TGTGCCAGCAGCGCGGGGGGGCCAGATGAGCAGTTCTTC. Translated, it gives CASSAGGPDEQFF. The rearrangement links TRBV9 to TRBJ2-1; 8 bases are a match to TRBD2. This CDR3 has 13 amino acids. After removal of 3 bases from V and 8 bases from J, the junction contained 4 bases not matched to a gene. Per the germline V gene, CDR1 is SGDLS and CDR2 is YYNGEE.

The J gene is TRBJ1-6, the V gene TRBV30; D remains unclear. Germline CDR1 reads GTSNPN; CDR2 reads SVGIG (reference sequence). The CDR3 spans 12 residues. Trimming cost V 1 base and J 10 bases, with 8 bases left between them. DNA of the CDR3: TGTGCCTGGAGTGAGAATGCCTCACCCCTCCACTTT. Encoded protein: CAWSENASPLHF.

The gene calls are TRBV7-9 and TRBJ2-1, with 9 bases fitting TRBD1. Germline assignment: CDR1 SEHNR and CDR2 FQNEAQ (reference sequence). The J segment lost 11 bases and the V segment lost 5 bases, leaving 4 bases of the junction unmatched. This CDR3 contains 12 residues. This CDR3 reads CASSPGQGQQFF. The CDR3 coding sequence is TGTGCCAGCAGCCCCGGACAGGGGCAGCAGTTCTTC.

V gene TRBV18 combines with J gene TRBJ1-1, with 10 bases fitting TRBD1. The length of the CDR3 is 15 residues. Germline values: CDR1 KGHSH, CDR2 LQKENI. With 5 bases clipped from V and 4 bases from J, the junction kept 7 bases outside the gene matches. The chain's CDR3 is CASSTRQGAATEAFF. CDR3 nucleotides: TGTGCCAGCTCAACTCGACAGGGGGCGGCCACTGAAGCTTTCTTT.

This clone showed up just a few times. This chain joins TRBV5-4 and TRBJ2-7; D remains ambiguous. The CDR3 is 13 amino acids. The germline CDR1 and CDR2 sequences are SGHNT and YYREEE (reference sequence). With 2 bases removed from V and 0 bases from J, the gap between germline ends came to 6 bases. In DNA form, the CDR3 reads TGTGCCAGCAGCTTTGCCGGCTCCTACGAGCAGTACTTC. It encodes CASSFAGSYEQYF.

The chain is built from TRBV19 and TRBJ1-1; possible D gene TRBD1, 5 bases. V gave up 7 bases and J gave up 4 bases, with 19 bases separating them. The CDR3 has 15 residues. The germline V gene has CDR1 LNHDA and CDR2 SQIVND (reference sequence). The CDR3 region has the DNA TGTGCCAGTACCTCCGAGGGAGGGGTGGGCACTGAAGCTTTCTTT. Its protein product is CASTSEGGVGTEAFF.

The chain uses TRBV7-9 and TRBJ1-1, with TRBD1 as a possible D gene (5 bases). Germline V CDR1 and CDR2: SEHNR, FQNEAQ (reference sequence). V shed 6 bases and J shed 1 base, with 9 bases lying between them. CDR3 length: 13 residues. The CDR3: CASSLGRNTEAFF. CDR3 DNA sequence: TGTGCCAGCAGTCTGGGACGGAACACTGAAGCTTTCTTT.

This clone has just one count. This chain links TRBV18 with TRBJ1-6; possibly TRBD1 for D (6 bases). Per the germline V gene, CDR1 is KGHSH and CDR2 is LQKENI. CDR3 size: 14 residues. V lost 2 bases and J 10 bases, leaving 12 bases between the germline ends. The DNA of the CDR3 is TGTGCCAGCTCACCAGAGCAGGGGAAATCACCCCTCCACTTT. This codes for CASSPEQGKSPLHF.

The chain couples TRBV25-1 to TRBJ1-5, with no clear D. CDR1 MGHDK and CDR2 SYGVNS come from the germline V gene. The CDR3 loop spans 11 amino acids. V lost 8 bases to trimming and J lost 3 bases, with 5 bases between them. The CDR3 region has the DNA TGTGCCAGCGGGTCCAATCAGCCCCAGCATTTT. It encodes CASGSNQPQHF.

This clone came up once. One end of the junction fails to match germline, which may point to a read error. The chain has TRBV2 and TRBJ2-7; no clear D. Germline V CDR1 and CDR2: SNHLY, FYNNEI. The CDR3 totals 11 residues. CDR3 region: CASSEGPLSDF. CDR3 nucleotide sequence: TGTGCCAGCAGTGAAGGGCCGTTGTCGGACTTC.

The chain is built from TRBV7-2 and TRBJ1-5; TRBD1 might be the D (5 bases). Germline assignment: CDR1 SGHTA and CDR2 FQGNSA. V lost 5 bases and J 6 bases, leaving 11 bases between the germline ends. The CDR3 loop spans 13 amino acids. The CDR3 DNA reads TGTGCCAGCAGCCCCGCGAGGGGTCAGCCCCAGCATTTT. It codes for CASSPARGQPQHF.

CDR3 sequence: CASSPNRGPEETQYF. CDR3 nucleotide sequence: TGTGCCAGCAGCCCAAACAGGGGGCCCGAAGAGACCCAGTACTTC. The V call is TRBV7-7, the J call TRBJ2-5; 9 bases agree with TRBD1. The CDR3 totals 15 residues. V lost 5 bases and J lost 3; bases outside the gene matches: 7. Germline CDR1 is SSHAT and CDR2 is FNYEAQ (reference sequence).